This T cell receptor (beta chain) appears in the sequencing data of a study of T cell responses to AZD1222 COVID-19 vaccine (dated by TCRdb to 2020 to 2023). Turning to the overall study: Because spike-specific TCR depth and breadth did not differ between the two schedules, AZD1222 recipients who got a second dose at roughly 4 weeks were pooled with those who got a second dose at roughly 12 weeks. Trial participants were enrolled by age into 18-55, 56-69 and 70-plus year subgroups, with around 140, 26 and 57 TCR-sequenced participants respectively. TCR sequencing covered over 230 trial participants: 207 given two doses of AZD1222 and approximately 25 given two doses of MenACWY control vaccine.

This specimen's time point label, interpreted: baseline before first vaccination. Vaccinee samples were obtained from the UK trials COV001 and COV002, which included a single-blind randomized controlled phase 2/3 trial of AZD1222 (ChAdOx1 nCoV-19) in healthy adults. For TCRbeta chain sequencing, PBMC samples were collected from trial participants at day 0 and at day 28 after the second dose. The CDR3 regions of human TCRbeta chains were subjected to immunosequencing. Concerning the study's data processing: Repertoire TCRs were checked for matches against a reference library of SARS-CoV-2-specific TCRs that had been generated using the MIRA antigen-specificity platform. Breadth meant the fraction of unique TCRs that were SARS-CoV-2-associated, whereas depth meant the fraction of total T cells that were SARS-CoV-2-associated. Using the MIRA data, each spike-specific TCR was mapped to the spike region that the TCR reacts to and placed in a CD4 or CD8 class. Log10-transformed breadth and depth values were compared by one-way ANOVA with Sidak's multiple comparisons tests. In its TCRdb copy, this immuneACCESS table keeps in-frame sequences only and misses some clones. Where compared with another copy, unresolved V genes explain less than half of these, and the others have no known cause. The V and J calls and clone size were taken over from that table, and D and trimming were inferred from the DNA. For this sample there are about 140,000 clones; nearly 95% appear just once. The ten top clones hold 2.3% of the sample.

Concerning this clone itself: What antigen it recognizes has not been identified. Base qualities are not recorded, but no much larger clone differs from it by a single base.

CDR3 length: 14 amino acids, cysteine to phenylalanine. Just the 42-base CDR3 DNA is kept, in frame starting at base 1. Trimming leaves V shorter by 7 bases and J shorter by 9 bases, with the junction holding 12 bases beyond the gene matches. CDR1 and CDR2 were assigned from the germline V gene as MDHEN and SYDVKM. The paper's findings and limits, for the study overall: Participants were mostly white British, with more females than males. The authors suggested clonal diversity may have been underestimated. Because no day 14 peak-response samples were available, the repertoires could be characterized only after the peak T cell response. Only five or six AZD1222 recipients were SARS-CoV-2 seropositive at baseline, limiting conclusions about previously exposed vaccinees. The vaccine-associated CD4 TCRs covered the entire spike protein, and the dominant responses fell in regions 160-218 and 743-854. A significant rise in spike-specific TCR breadth and depth was observed after two AZD1222 doses relative to day 0 and relative to MenACWY recipients. The 56-69-year group was small, and its depth increase did not reach significance, likely because of low power. Epitopes outside the regions mutated in the B.1.351 and B.1.1.7 variants were reportedly recognized by nearly half of the unique spike-specific TCRs.

This receptor was obtained from an adult in good health. The chain joins TRBV28 to TRBJ1-5; the junction holds 7 bases that match TRBD1. The sample here was peripheral blood, taken on day 0 of AZD1222 vaccination. The CDR3 reads CASIPGQAVGPQHF. The base sequence is TGTGCCAGCATTCCTGGACAGGCCGTAGGGCCCCAGCATTTT.